This T cell receptor beta chain was sequenced in a study of blood T cell repertoires in COVID-19 (TCRdb year 2020). Some background on the complete study: Samples covering the acute and convalescent phases of COVID-19 were provided by collaborators in the United States, Italy and Spain. Deeply sampled blood TCRbeta repertoires from subjects exposed to, actively infected with, or recovered from COVID-19 were included in the dataset. Samples were obtained from the ongoing ImmuneRACE study (first 160 participants) and from over 1,000 subjects provided by 6 global collaborators. The prospective study material was composed of cDNA or gDNA derived from T cells, B-cell-depleted T cells, or PBMCs. Where HLA class I and class II types were available, the types were taken from metadata supplied by the sample provider, not from assay-based typing. Sample metadata almost always included a de-identified subject ID, COVID-19 status, age in years and sex. A freely available public database, intended as a resource for researchers studying the immune response to SARS-CoV-2, is where the repertoires were released.

Collaborating institutions collected whole blood in K2EDTA tubes following their own protocols. Collaborator samples were shipped for TCRbeta analysis as frozen whole blood, isolated PBMCs, or DNA extracted from either sample type. TCRbeta CDR3 regions were amplified from genomic DNA by means of the immunoSEQ Assay, a bias-controlled multiplex PCR. In the paper's pipeline: Nucleated cell counts per sample were estimated from amplification of reference gene primers within the assay. Sequence reads were collapsed and filtered to measure the absolute abundance of every unique TCRbeta CDR3 rearrangement. For each sample, productive Simpson clonality was calculated as the square root of Simpson's diversity index across productive rearrangements. TCRdb mirrors the immuneACCESS table, restricted to in-frame sequences. Some clones are absent from its copies; in checked studies, under half trace to an unresolved V gene, and the reason for the others is unknown. That table is the source of V, J and clone size, and D and trimming were worked out from the DNA. Recorded for this sample are a few hundred thousand clones; more than 75% of them occurred a single time. The ten most abundant clones make up about 3% of the sample.

The CDR3 has 17 amino acids, counting the end cysteine and phenylalanine. CDR3 DNA only is kept here, 51 bases in frame from base 1. V and J are trimmed by 2 bases and 0 bases, and the gene matches miss 10 bases of the junction. The germline V gene yields SNHLY for CDR1 and FYNNEI for CDR2. A note on this clone: Its antigen is still unknown. Per-nucleotide qualities are absent, and no much larger clonotype sits a single base away.

The paper as a whole reports these results and caveats: The quantity of clinical and demographic metadata differed by source and by participant and was supplied without curation.

This chain joins TRBV2 to TRBJ2-7; 7 junctional bases match TRBD2. The sequence was obtained from a human donor in a cohort sampled during active COVID-19. The sample was peripheral blood. The sequenced DNA: TGTGCCAGCAGTGAACTGAGCGGGACGCTCCTCTCCTACGAGCAGTACTTC. Translated, this gives CASSELSGTLLSYEQYF.